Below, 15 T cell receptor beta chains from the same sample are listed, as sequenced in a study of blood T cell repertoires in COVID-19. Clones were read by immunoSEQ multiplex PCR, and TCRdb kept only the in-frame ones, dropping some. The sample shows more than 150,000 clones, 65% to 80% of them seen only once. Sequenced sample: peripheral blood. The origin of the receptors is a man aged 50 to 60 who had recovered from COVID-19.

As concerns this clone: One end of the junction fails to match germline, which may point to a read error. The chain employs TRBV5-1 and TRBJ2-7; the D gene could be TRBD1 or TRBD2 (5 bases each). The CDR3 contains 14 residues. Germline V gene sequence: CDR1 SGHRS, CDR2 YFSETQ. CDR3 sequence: CASSLGRATYEQYF. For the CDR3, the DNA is TGCGCCAGCAGTTTGGGGCGGGCAACCTACGAGCAGTACTTC.

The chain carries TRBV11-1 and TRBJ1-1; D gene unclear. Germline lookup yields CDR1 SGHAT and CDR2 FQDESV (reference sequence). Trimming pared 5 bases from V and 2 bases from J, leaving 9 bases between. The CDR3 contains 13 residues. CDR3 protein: CASSPRGNTEAFF. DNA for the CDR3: TGTGCCAGCAGCCCCCGGGGAAACACTGAAGCTTTCTTT.

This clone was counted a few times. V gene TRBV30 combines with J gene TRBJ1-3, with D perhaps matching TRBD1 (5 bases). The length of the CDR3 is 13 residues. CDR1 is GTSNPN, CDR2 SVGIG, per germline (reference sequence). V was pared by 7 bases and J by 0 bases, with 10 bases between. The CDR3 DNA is TGTGCCTCGGACATCTTCTCTGGAAACACCATATATTTT. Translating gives CASDIFSGNTIYF.

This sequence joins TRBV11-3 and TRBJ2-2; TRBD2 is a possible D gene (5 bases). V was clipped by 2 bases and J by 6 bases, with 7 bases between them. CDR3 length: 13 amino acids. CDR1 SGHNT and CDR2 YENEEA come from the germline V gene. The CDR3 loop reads CASSLQEAGELFF. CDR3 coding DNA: TGTGCCAGCAGCTTACAGGAGGCCGGGGAGCTGTTTTTT.

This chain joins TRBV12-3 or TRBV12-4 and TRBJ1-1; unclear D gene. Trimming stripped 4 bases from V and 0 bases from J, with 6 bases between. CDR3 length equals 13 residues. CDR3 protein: CASSYTMNTEAFF. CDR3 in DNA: TGTGCCAGCAGTTACACAATGAACACTGAAGCTTTCTTT.

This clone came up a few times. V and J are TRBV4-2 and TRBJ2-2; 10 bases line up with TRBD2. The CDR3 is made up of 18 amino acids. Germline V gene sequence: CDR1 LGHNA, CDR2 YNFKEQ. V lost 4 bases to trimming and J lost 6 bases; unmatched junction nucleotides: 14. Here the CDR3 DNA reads TGTGCCAGCAGCCCAGGCCTCCTTGGACTAGCGGTCCCCGGGGAGCTGTTTTTT. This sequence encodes CASSPGLLGLAVPGELFF.

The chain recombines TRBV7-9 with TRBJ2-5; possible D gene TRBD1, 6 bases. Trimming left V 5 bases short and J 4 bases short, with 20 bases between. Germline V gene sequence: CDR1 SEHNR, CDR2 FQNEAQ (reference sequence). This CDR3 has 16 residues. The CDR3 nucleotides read TGTGCCAGCAGCCACGGACTCCACAGAGGGGGAGAGACCCAGTACTTC. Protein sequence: CASSHGLHRGGETQYF.

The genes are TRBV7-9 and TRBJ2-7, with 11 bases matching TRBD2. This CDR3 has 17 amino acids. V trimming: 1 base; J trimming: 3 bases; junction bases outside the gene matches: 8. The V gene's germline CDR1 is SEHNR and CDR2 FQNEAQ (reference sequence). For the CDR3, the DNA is TGTGCCAGCAGCTTAGTTGTAGCGGGAGGGCGGGGCTACGAGCAGTACTTC. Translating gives CASSLVVAGGRGYEQYF.

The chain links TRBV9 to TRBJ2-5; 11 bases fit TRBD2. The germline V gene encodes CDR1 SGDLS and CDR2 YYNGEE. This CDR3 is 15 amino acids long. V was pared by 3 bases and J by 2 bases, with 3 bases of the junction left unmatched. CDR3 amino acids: CASSARLAGQETQYF. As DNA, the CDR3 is TGTGCCAGCAGCGCTCGACTAGCGGGACAAGAGACCCAGTACTTC.

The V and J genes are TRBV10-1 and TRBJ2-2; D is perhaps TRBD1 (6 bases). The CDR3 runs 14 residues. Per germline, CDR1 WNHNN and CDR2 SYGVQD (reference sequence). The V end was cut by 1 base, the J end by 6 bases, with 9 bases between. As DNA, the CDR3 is TGCGCCAGCAGTGAGTTACCAGGGGCCGGGGAGCTGTTTTTT. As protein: CASSELPGAGELFF.

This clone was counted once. The CDR3 loop reads CASSPEGVGSFTDTQYF. In nucleotides, the CDR3 is TGTGCCAGCAGCCCGGAGGGAGTCGGTTCCTTCACAGATACGCAGTATTTT. The chain couples TRBV5-5 to TRBJ2-3; D possibly corresponds to TRBD2 (6 bases). Looked up from germline, CDR1 is SGHKS and CDR2 is YYEKEE (reference sequence). The CDR3 is 17 amino acids. V was pared by 4 bases and J by 2 bases, with 20 bases between.

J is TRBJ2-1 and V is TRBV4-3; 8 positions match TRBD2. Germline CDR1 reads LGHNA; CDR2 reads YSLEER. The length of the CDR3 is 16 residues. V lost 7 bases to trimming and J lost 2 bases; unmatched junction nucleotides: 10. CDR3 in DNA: TGCGCCAGCATGGACTCTGCGGGAGGCGCCTACAATGAGCAGTTCTTC. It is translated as CASMDSAGGAYNEQFF.

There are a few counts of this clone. DNA of the CDR3: TGTGCCAGCAGGTCACCAGGGGTAATGTTATGTCATAGCAATCAGCCCCAGCATTTT. This gives the protein CASRSPGVMLCHSNQPQHF. The gene calls are TRBV11-3 and TRBJ1-5; D may be TRBD1 (6 bases). The CDR3 contains 19 residues. Trimming took off 6 bases at V and 0 bases at J, with 24 bases between the two ends. Germline V gives CDR1 SGHNT, CDR2 YENEEA.

The CDR3 region has the DNA TGTGCCACCCAGGGACAGGCTAATGAAAAACTGTTTTTT. Its translation is CATQGQANEKLFF. This rearrangement joins TRBV24-1 to TRBJ1-4; 8 bases match TRBD1. Germline V gene data show CDR1 as KGHDR and CDR2 as SFDVKD. The CDR3 is 13 amino acids. Germline trimming cut 9 bases from V and 3 bases from J; bases unmatched to any gene: 2.

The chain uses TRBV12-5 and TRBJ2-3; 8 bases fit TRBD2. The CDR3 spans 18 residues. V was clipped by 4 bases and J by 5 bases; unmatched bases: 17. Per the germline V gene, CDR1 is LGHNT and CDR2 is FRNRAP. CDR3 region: CASGSPRHQREWEDTQYF. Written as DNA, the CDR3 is TGTGCTAGTGGTTCCCCCCGGCATCAGCGGGAGTGGGAAGATACGCAGTATTTT.